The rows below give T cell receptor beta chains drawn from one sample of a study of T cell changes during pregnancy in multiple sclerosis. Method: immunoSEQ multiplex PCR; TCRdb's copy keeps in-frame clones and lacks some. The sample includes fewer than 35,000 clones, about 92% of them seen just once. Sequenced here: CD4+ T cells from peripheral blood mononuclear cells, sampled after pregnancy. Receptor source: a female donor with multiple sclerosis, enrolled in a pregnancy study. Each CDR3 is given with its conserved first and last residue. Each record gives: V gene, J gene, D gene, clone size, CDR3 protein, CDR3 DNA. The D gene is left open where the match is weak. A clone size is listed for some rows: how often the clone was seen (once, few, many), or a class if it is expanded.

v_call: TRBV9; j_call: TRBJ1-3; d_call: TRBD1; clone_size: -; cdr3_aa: CASSVNRGNTIYF; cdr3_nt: TGTGCCAGCAGCGTCAACAGGGGGAACACCATATATTTT
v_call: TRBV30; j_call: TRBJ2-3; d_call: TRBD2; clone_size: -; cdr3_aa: CAWSPTWEGRGTQYF; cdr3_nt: TGTGCCTGGAGCCCGACTTGGGAGGGCCGAGGTACGCAGTATTTT
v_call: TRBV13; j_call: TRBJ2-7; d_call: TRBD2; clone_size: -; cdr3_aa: CASSFRLAGEGYEQYF; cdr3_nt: TGTGCCAGCAGCTTTAGACTAGCGGGGGAAGGTTACGAGCAGTACTTC
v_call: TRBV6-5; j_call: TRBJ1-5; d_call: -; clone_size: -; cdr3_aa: CASSNSRGMVQPQHF; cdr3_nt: TGTGCCAGCAGTAATTCTCGGGGGATGGTTCAGCCCCAGCATTTT
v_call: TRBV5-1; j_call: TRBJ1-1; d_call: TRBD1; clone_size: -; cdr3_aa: CASRAGGTNTEAFF; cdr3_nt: TGCGCCAGCAGGGCAGGGGGGACGAACACTGAAGCTTTCTTT
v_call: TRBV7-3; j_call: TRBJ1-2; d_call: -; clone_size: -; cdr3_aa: CASSPSLGGDYGYTF; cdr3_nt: TGTGCCAGCAGCCCTTCTTTGGGAGGCGACTATGGCTACACCTTC
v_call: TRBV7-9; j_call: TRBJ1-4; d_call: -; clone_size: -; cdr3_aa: CASSSAGAREKLFF; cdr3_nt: TGTGCCAGCAGCTCGGCGGGGGCGCGAGAAAAACTGTTTTTT
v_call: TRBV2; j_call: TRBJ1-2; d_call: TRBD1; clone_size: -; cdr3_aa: CASSSDRIGLGYTF; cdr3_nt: TGTGCCAGCAGTTCGGACAGGATAGGTCTTGGCTACACCTTC
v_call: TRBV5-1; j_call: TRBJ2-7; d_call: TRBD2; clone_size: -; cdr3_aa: CASSLVASGRSQQYF; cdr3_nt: TGCGCCAGCAGCTTGGTGGCTAGCGGGAGGTCCCAGCAGTACTTC
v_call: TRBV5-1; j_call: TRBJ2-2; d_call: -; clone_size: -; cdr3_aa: CASSPRGAGAVIGELFF; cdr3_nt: TGCGCCAGCAGCCCGAGGGGGGCGGGAGCGGTGATCGGGGAGCTGTTTTTT
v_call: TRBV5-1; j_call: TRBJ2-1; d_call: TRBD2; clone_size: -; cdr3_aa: CASSSLAGGEQFF; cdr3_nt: TGCGCCAGCAGCTCATTAGCGGGAGGTGAGCAGTTCTTC
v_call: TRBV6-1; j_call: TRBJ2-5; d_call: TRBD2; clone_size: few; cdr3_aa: CASIRSGVQETQYF; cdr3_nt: TGTGCCAGCATACGGAGCGGGGTCCAAGAGACCCAGTACTTC
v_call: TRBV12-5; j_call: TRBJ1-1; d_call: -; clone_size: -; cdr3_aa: CASGLVLSGTPYTEAFF; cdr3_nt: TGTGCTAGTGGTTTGGTACTATCGGGGACACCCTACACTGAAGCTTTCTTT
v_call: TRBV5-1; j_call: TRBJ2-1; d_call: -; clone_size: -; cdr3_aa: CASSSEGGQNYNEQFF; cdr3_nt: TGCGCCAGCAGCTCCGAGGGGGGGCAAAACTACAATGAGCAGTTCTTC
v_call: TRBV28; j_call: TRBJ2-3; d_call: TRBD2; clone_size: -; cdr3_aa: CASDPAGLAGSTDTQYF; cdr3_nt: TGTGCCAGCGACCCTGCGGGACTAGCGGGGTCCACAGATACGCAGTATTTT
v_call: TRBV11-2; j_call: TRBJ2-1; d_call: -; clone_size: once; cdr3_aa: CASSLDPRELYNEQFF; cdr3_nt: TGTGCCAGCAGCTTAGATCCGCGGGAACTATACAATGAGCAGTTCTTC
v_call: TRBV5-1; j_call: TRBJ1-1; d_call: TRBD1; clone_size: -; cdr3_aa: CASSSGTGGTEAFF; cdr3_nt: TGCGCCAGCAGCTCAGGGACAGGGGGGACTGAAGCTTTCTTT
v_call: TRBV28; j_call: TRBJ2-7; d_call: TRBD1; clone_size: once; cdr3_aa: CASSLWDRGGQYF; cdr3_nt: TGTGCCAGCAGTTTATGGGACAGGGGGGGGCAGTACTTC
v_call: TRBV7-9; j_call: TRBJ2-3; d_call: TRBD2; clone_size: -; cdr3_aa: CASTLGAGGYTDTQYF; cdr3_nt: TGTGCCAGCACCCTGGGAGCGGGAGGTTACACAGATACGCAGTATTTT
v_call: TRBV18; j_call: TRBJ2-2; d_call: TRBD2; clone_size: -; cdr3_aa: CASSWAGGSNTGELFF; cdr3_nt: TGTGCCAGCTCATGGGCGGGAGGATCGAACACCGGGGAGCTGTTTTTT
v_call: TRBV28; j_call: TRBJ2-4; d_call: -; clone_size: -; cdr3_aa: CASSLNSRRNIQYF; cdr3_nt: TGTGCCAGCAGTTTGAATAGCCGGAGGAACATTCAGTACTTC
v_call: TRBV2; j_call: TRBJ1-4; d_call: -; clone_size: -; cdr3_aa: CASRYRVVGEKLFF; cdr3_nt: TGTGCCAGCAGATACAGGGTAGTTGGTGAAAAACTGTTTTTT
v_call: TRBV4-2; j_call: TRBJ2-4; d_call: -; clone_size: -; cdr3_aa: CASSQVGGQLLAKNIQYF; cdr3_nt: TGTGCCAGCAGCCAAGTGGGTGGGCAGCTCCTAGCCAAAAACATTCAGTACTTC
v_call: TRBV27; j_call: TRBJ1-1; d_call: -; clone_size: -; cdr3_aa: CASSSRTAYTEAFF; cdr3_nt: TGTGCCAGCAGTTCCCGGACAGCATACACTGAAGCTTTCTTT
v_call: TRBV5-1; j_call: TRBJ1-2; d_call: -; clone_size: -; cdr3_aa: CASSLAGYGYTF; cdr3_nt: TGCGCCAGCAGCTTGGCAGGCTATGGCTACACCTTC
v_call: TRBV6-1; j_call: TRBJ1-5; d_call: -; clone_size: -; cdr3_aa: CASRAGQSNQPQHF; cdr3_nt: TGTGCCAGCAGAGCGGGACAAAGCAATCAGCCCCAGCATTTT
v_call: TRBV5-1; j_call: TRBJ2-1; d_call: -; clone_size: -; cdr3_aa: CASSLDRAIYNEQFF; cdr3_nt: TGCGCCAGCAGCTTGGACAGGGCTATTTACAATGAGCAGTTCTTC
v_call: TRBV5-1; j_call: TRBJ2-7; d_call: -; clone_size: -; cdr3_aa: CASSLLGRGGYEQYF; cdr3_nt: TGCGCCAGCAGCTTGTTGGGCAGGGGAGGGTACGAGCAGTACTTC
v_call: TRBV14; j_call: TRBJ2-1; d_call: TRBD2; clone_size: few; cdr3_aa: CASSQIPWEGLGEQFF; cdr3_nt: TGTGCCAGCAGCCAAATTCCGTGGGAGGGCCTTGGTGAGCAGTTCTTC
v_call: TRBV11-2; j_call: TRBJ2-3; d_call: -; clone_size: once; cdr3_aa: CASSFTQNLRRTDTQYF; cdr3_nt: TGTGCCAGCAGCTTCACTCAAAATTTAAGGAGGACAGATACGCAGTATTTT
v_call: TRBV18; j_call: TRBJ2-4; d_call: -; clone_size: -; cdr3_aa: CASSPPGDIAKNIQYF; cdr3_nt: TGTGCCAGCTCACCACCGGGAGACATAGCCAAAAACATTCAGTACTTC
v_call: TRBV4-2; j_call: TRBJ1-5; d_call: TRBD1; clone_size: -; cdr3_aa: CASSLTGGNQPQHF; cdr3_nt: TGTGCCAGCAGCCTGACAGGGGGCAATCAGCCCCAGCATTTT
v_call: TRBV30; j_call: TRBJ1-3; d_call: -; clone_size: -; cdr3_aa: CAWRRGGYSGNTIYF; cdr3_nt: TGTGCCTGGAGACGAGGCGGATACTCTGGAAACACCATATATTTT
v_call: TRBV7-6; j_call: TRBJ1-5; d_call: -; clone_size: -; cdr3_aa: CASSETGQRPQHF; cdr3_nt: TGTGCCAGCAGCGAAACGGGACAAAGGCCCCAGCATTTT
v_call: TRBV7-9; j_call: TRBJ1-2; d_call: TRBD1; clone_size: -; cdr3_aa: CASSRQGGDGYTF; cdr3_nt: TGTGCCAGCAGCCGACAGGGTGGGGATGGCTACACCTTC
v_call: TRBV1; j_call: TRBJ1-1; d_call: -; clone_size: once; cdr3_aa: CTSSQVTGGAGYTEAFF; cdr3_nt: TGCACCAGCAGCCAAGTCACAGGGGGTGCTGGGTACACTGAAGCTTTCTTT
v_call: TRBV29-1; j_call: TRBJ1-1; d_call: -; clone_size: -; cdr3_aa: CSADRPENTEAFF; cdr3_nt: TGCAGCGCTGACAGGCCCGAGAACACTGAAGCTTTCTTT
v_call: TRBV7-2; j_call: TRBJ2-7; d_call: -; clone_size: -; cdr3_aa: CARSNRDSYEQYF; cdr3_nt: TGTGCCAGAAGTAACAGGGACTCCTACGAGCAGTACTTC